This entry lists 18 T cell receptor beta chains sequenced from one sample in a study of PD-1 blockade in mismatch repair-deficient tumors. TCRdb's table, derived via immunoSEQ multiplex PCR, lists solely in-frame clones and lacks some. The table includes roughly 50,000 clones, approximately 81% detected once. The material was peripheral blood, obtained about 4.5 months after starting pembrolizumab. Every receptor here comes from an adult with mismatch repair-deficient cancer.

This clone came up once. V gene TRBV5-1 combines with J gene TRBJ2-7, with D unresolved. The germline V and J ends were trimmed by 0 bases and 2 bases, with 9 bases remaining between them. The CDR3 consists of 14 residues. Germline V gene sequence: CDR1 SGHRS, CDR2 YFSETQ. The CDR3 protein is CASSLGVVPYEQYF. For the CDR3, the DNA is TGCGCCAGCAGCTTGGGTGTTGTCCCCTACGAGCAGTACTTC.

This chain joins TRBV5-8 and TRBJ2-1; TRBD2 matches 14 bases. Germline CDR1 and CDR2: SGHTS and YDEGEE. V shed 2 bases, J shed 6 bases, and the junction held 7 bases outside the gene matches. The CDR3 sequence is 17 residues long. The CDR3, as DNA: TGTGCCAGCAGCTTATTTTTGGGGACTAGCGGGGGCAATGAGCAGTTCTTC. This encodes CASSLFLGTSGGNEQFF.

The V call is TRBV27, the J call TRBJ2-3; possibly TRBD2 for D (5 bases). CDR1 and CDR2 (germline): MNHEY, SMNVEV (reference sequence). V shed 0 bases and J shed 8 bases, with 9 bases lying between them. The CDR3 has 13 amino acids. The CDR3 DNA reads TGTGCCAGCAGTTTATCCTTACGGGGTACGCAGTATTTT. As protein: CASSLSLRGTQYF.

The J gene is TRBJ2-2, the V gene TRBV19, with D unclear. The CDR3 is 14 amino acids. The V and J ends lost 9 bases and 2 bases respectively, with 13 bases between them. From germline, CDR1 is LNHDA and CDR2 SQIVND (reference sequence). The CDR3 DNA reads as TGTGCCAGCCTGCGCCGGGCCAACACCGGGGAGCTGTTTTTT. It encodes CASLRRANTGELFF.

V is TRBV6-5 and J is TRBJ1-2; no definite D call. Germline CDR1 is MNHEY and CDR2 is SVGAGI. The CDR3 spans 11 residues. Trimming took 2 bases from V and 7 from J, leaving 5 bases between them. The CDR3 loop reads CASSYNGGYTF. Here the CDR3 DNA reads TGTGCCAGCAGTTACAACGGTGGCTACACCTTC.

The rearrangement joins TRBV21-1 to TRBJ1-2; the table's D call, TRBD1, was not checked against the DNA. TRBV21-1 is marked as a pseudogene. This CDR3 is built from 21 residues. The DNA for the CDR3 is TGTGCCAGCAGCAAAGCGCTTTCCGGGACACAGGGAAGGGGGCCTAACTATGGCTACACCTTC. Protein product: CASSKALSGTQGRGPNYGYTF.

This rearrangement joins TRBV4-3 to TRBJ2-7; D not resolved. The CDR3 is 15 amino acids. The germline gives CDR1 LGHNA, CDR2 YSLEER. V lost 3 bases and J 2 bases, leaving 14 bases between the germline ends. CDR3 DNA sequence: TGCGCCAGCAGCCAGTTTTTTTCGGAAACCTACGAGCAGTACTTC. Translated, it gives CASSQFFSETYEQYF.

This clone was recorded a few times. The chain joins TRBV7-9 to TRBJ2-7; D is uncertain. CDR1 and CDR2 (germline): SEHNR, FQNEAQ (reference sequence). The CDR3 sequence is 15 residues long. V lost 1 base, J lost 1 base, and 11 bases lay in between. The CDR3 DNA reads TGTGCCAGCAGCTTAGTTTCGGGCAGATCCTACGAGCAGTACTTC. This sequence encodes CASSLVSGRSYEQYF. Together with reference TRBV7-9 and TRBJ2-7, the CDR3 gives the full variable domain: DTGVSQNPRHKITKRGQNVTFRCDPISEHNRLYWYRQTLGQGPEFLTYFQNEAQLEKSRLLSDRFSAERPKGSFSTLEIQRTEQGDSAMYLCASSLVSGRSYEQYFGPGTRLTVT.

The CDR3 coding sequence is TGTGCCTGGAGTATAGGGGAGGGCACTGAAGCTTTCTTT. Translating gives CAWSIGEGTEAFF. The rearrangement uses TRBV30 and TRBJ1-1, with TRBD1 as a possible D gene (5 bases). The CDR3 runs 13 residues. V was cut by 2 bases and J by 4 bases, with 11 bases left in between. The germline gives CDR1 GTSNPN, CDR2 SVGIG (reference sequence).

The CDR3 DNA reads as TGTGCCAGCAGGGACGGACAGGGAGCTAATGAAAAACTGTTTTTT. It translates to CASRDGQGANEKLFF. The chain joins TRBV6-6 to TRBJ1-4, with TRBD1 matching over 8 bases. The germline gives CDR1 MNHNY, CDR2 SVGAGI (reference sequence). The CDR3 contains 15 residues. After removal of 6 bases from V and 3 bases from J, the junction contained 6 bases not matched to a gene.

This chain joins TRBV30 and TRBJ2-1; 10 positions agree with TRBD2. The V gene end was trimmed by 5 bases and the J gene end by 3 bases; junction bases not matched to a gene: 7. The CDR3 is 15 amino acids. The germline V gene has CDR1 GTSNPN and CDR2 SVGIG (reference sequence). The DNA of the CDR3 is TGTGCCTGGCGTTTTAGCGGGGGGTTCTACAATGAGCAGTTCTTC. Amino acid sequence: CAWRFSGGFYNEQFF. The variable domain in full, with the rest retrieved from reference TRBV30 and TRBJ2-1, is SQTIHQWPATLVQPVGSPLSLECTVEGTSNPNLYWYRQAAGRGLQLLFYSVGIGQISSEVPQNLSASRPQDRQFILSSKKLLLSDSGFYLCAWRFSGGFYNEQFFGPGTRLTVL.

This chain connects TRBV19 to TRBJ2-3; 11 positions agree with TRBD2. The CDR3 totals 15 residues. From germline, CDR1 is LNHDA and CDR2 SQIVND (reference sequence). The CDR3 nucleotides read TGTTGGACTAGCGGGCGGAAGTGGGGCACAGATACGCAGTATTTT. Protein sequence: CWTSGRKWGTDTQYF.

In this sample, this clone turned up a few times. The chain uses TRBV14 and TRBJ2-3; 11 bases map to TRBD2. The CDR3 is 18 amino acids. With V trimmed by 2 bases and J by 1 base, 8 bases remained unmatched. Germline V gives CDR1 SGHDN, CDR2 FVKESK. CDR3 amino acids: CASSQLAGGTFGTDTQYF. The DNA for the CDR3 is TGTGCCAGCAGCCAACTAGCGGGAGGCACCTTTGGCACAGATACGCAGTATTTT.

This chain uses TRBV7-8 with TRBJ2-1, with 8 bases matching TRBD2. The germline V gene has CDR1 SGHVS and CDR2 FQNEAQ. V lost 6 bases, J lost 8 bases, and 12 bases stayed unmatched. This CDR3 spans 15 amino acids. The CDR3, as DNA: TGTGCCAGCAGTTCCGGGGGGGGAGGAATAGATGAGCAGTTCTTC. Protein: CASSSGGGGIDEQFF.

This chain uses TRBV19 with TRBJ1-3; a possible D gene is TRBD1 (5 bases). This CDR3 has 13 residues. V was pared by 3 bases and J by 8 bases, with 11 bases between. CDR1 and CDR2 from the germline V gene are LNHDA and SQIVND (reference sequence). CDR3 nucleotide sequence: TGTGCCAGTAGTATGGGGGGTACCGACACCATATATTTT. This translates into CASSMGGTDTIYF.

This clone has only one observation. This chain joins TRBV6-5 and TRBJ2-5, with D hard to call. The J call may be mistaken, given a closer DNA end match to TRBJ2-7. The germline CDR1 and CDR2 sequences are MNHEY and SVGAGI. The CDR3 totals 13 residues. As DNA, the CDR3 is TGTGCCAGCAGTTACGAGCTGGGGATCGAGCAGTACTTC. Translating gives CASSYELGIEQYF.

Only one count was recorded for this clone. The chain links TRBV6-6 to TRBJ2-7, with D hard to call. V lost 2 bases and J 3 bases, leaving 8 bases between the germline ends. The CDR3 covers 13 residues. Germline CDR1 and CDR2: MNHNY and SVGAGI (reference sequence). The CDR3 here is CASSYPENYEQYF. CDR3 sequence (DNA): TGTGCCAGCAGTTACCCCGAGAACTACGAGCAGTACTTC.

The J gene is TRBJ1-2, the V gene TRBV10-3; possible D gene TRBD1, 6 bases. Between the trimmed V and J ends, which lost 7 bases and 7 bases, there was a span of 16 bases. CDR3 size: 13 residues. The V gene's germline CDR1 is ENHRY and CDR2 SYGVKD. CDR3 nucleotide sequence: TGTGCCATCACAGACACCGGGGGGCTTGGCTACACCTTC. Translated, it gives CAITDTGGLGYTF.